This T cell receptor (beta chain) is from a study of blood T cells in healthy people across ages. The CDR3 runs to 13 residues. Germline V gene data show CDR1 as SGHRS and CDR2 as YFSETQ. Sample-barcoded 5' priming and a J-beta primer mix drove a second PCR of roughly 6 to 12 cycles. TCRdb reprocessed the 5' RACE reads via MiXCR and lists one record per CDR3 protein. The table records 750,000 to 950,000 distinct CDR3 sequences, almost 30% of them present only once. Study-level results: Diversity of TCR beta correlated strongly with naive T cell percentage.

Remarks on this clonotype: No antigen is known for it. An end of the junction differs from the germline gene, which may be a read error.

The study isolated at least 6.5 million PBMCs from each sample. Per sample, no less than 5.5 micrograms of total RNA were extracted. The sample was also linked to a second study, of T cells of mothers and their children. That publication notes: It was observed that no persistent microchimeric T cell clones could be detected.

The rearrangement joins TRBV5-1 to TRBJ2-5, with D unresolved. Sample: blood. This TCR was sampled from a woman between 40 and 50 years old in good health. The CDR3 loop is CASSLWQQGTQYF. CDR3 bases: TGCGCCAGCAGCTTGTGGCAGCAAGGGACCCAGTACTTC.